This entry lists 31 T cell receptor beta chains sequenced from one sample in a study of shared clonotypes between healthy human individuals. Using immunoSEQ multiplex PCR, the repertoire was profiled, and TCRdb retains in-frame clones only, with some absent. The table records fewer than 700,000 clones, 85% to 95% of them present only once. Terminally differentiated effector memory CD45RA+ cells were excluded by CCR7 positive selection of CD45RO-negative cells. The source material was naive CD8+ T cells sorted from blood. These receptor sequences come from a woman aged 25-40 years in good health.

The chain is built from TRBV9 and TRBJ1-2; 7 bases fit TRBD1. V shed 3 bases and J 5 bases; nucleotides not matched to a gene: 10. This CDR3 comprises 15 residues. Germline loops: CDR1 SGDLS, CDR2 YYNGEE. CDR3 DNA sequence: TGTGCCAGCAGCGGAATCGGGACAGTAAATTATGGCTACACCTTC. Its protein product is CASSGIGTVNYGYTF. Full variable domain (rest looked up from reference TRBV9 and TRBJ1-2): DSGVTQTPKHLITATGQRVTLRCSPRSGDLSVYWYQQSLDQGLQFLIQYYNGEERAKGNILERFSAQQFPDLHSELNLSSLELGDSALYFCASSGIGTVNYGYTFGSGTRLTVV.

The genes are TRBV4-1 and TRBJ1-2, with 8 bases matching TRBD1. The V segment lost 3 bases and the J segment 4 bases; nucleotides outside the gene matches: 19. The CDR3 spans 19 residues. Germline V gives CDR1 MGHRA, CDR2 YSYEKL. CDR3: CASSQLGDTGTGNLYGYTF. The CDR3 coding sequence is TGCGCCAGCAGCCAGCTTGGGGACACCGGGACAGGCAACCTCTATGGCTACACCTTC.

The gene calls are TRBV5-1 and TRBJ2-7, with 7 bases matching TRBD1. J was trimmed by 2 bases and V by 7 bases; bases with no gene match: 6. The CDR3 spans 13 residues. Germline lookup yields CDR1 SGHRS and CDR2 YFSETQ. The CDR3 nucleotides read TGCGCCAGCTTCGATGGACAGGCCTACGAGCAGTACTTC. Its protein is CASFDGQAYEQYF. Full variable domain (remainder filled in from reference TRBV5-1 and TRBJ2-7): KAGVTQTPRYLIKTRGQQVTLSCSPISGHRSVSWYQQTPGQGLQFLFEYFSETQRNKGNFPGRFSGRQFSNSRSEMNVSTLELGDSALYLCASFDGQAYEQYFGPGTRLTVT.

The chain carries TRBV19 and TRBJ2-7; tentative D call: TRBD1 (6 bases). The CDR3 consists of 16 residues. The V end was cut by 4 bases, the J end by 6 bases, with 22 bases between. The germline CDR1 and CDR2 sequences are LNHDA and SQIVND (reference sequence). The CDR3 DNA is TGTGCCAGTAGTACCCTGGGGGCAAAGGGGCCTGGCGAGCAGTACTTC. Its translation is CASSTLGAKGPGEQYF.

The chain couples TRBV27 to TRBJ2-7, with 9 bases aligning to TRBD2. From germline, CDR1 is MNHEY and CDR2 SMNVEV (reference sequence). V dropped 6 bases and J dropped 1; count of bases not matched to a gene: 10. The CDR3 sequence is 16 residues long. As DNA, the CDR3 is TGTGCCAGCAGCCGTATAGCGGGAGTGGCATCCTACGAGCAGTACTTC. Translating it yields CASSRIAGVASYEQYF.

This clone occurred once. V gene TRBV28 combines with J gene TRBJ2-5; D unclear. The CDR3 spans 14 residues. Trimming took 6 bases from V and 4 from J, leaving 15 bases between them. The germline gives CDR1 MDHEN, CDR2 SYDVKM. The CDR3, as DNA: TGTGCCAGCAGCTCTTCAGACTTAGGAGAGACCCAGTACTTC. Encoded protein: CASSSSDLGETQYF.

This clone was seen once. Other DNA sequences in the same sample also yield this CDR3. The chain carries TRBV5-4 and TRBJ2-7; perhaps D is TRBD1 or TRBD2 (5 bases each). V was cut by 0 bases and J by 6 bases, with 7 bases left in between. The CDR3 loop spans 12 amino acids. CDR1 SGHNT and CDR2 YYREEE come from the germline V gene (reference sequence). The CDR3 DNA reads as TGTGCCAGCAGCTTGGGGGGGAGCGAGCAGTACTTC. Translation gives CASSLGGSEQYF.

V usage is TRBV28 and J usage is TRBJ2-3, with 7 positions matching TRBD2. The CDR3 is 16 residues long. V shed 5 bases and J 5 bases; nucleotides not matched to a gene: 13. Germline V gives CDR1 MDHEN, CDR2 SYDVKM. This chain's CDR3 is CASSPLWLAELDTQYF. In DNA, the CDR3 is TGTGCCAGCAGTCCCCTTTGGCTAGCGGAACTAGATACGCAGTATTTT.

This sequence joins TRBV7-9 and TRBJ1-2; D may be TRBD1 (5 bases). This CDR3 is built from 16 residues. Germline values: CDR1 SEHNR, CDR2 FQNEAQ (reference sequence). V lost 5 bases and J 1 base, leaving 17 bases between the germline ends. The CDR3 sequence is CASSHSQRGLNYGYTF. The CDR3 nucleotides are TGTGCCAGCAGCCACTCACAACGGGGCCTTAACTATGGCTACACCTTC.

The chain has TRBV29-1 and TRBJ1-2; the D gene is possibly TRBD1 (5 bases). The CDR3 runs to 12 residues. Germline lookup yields CDR1 SQVTM and CDR2 ANQGSEA. Trimming stripped 7 bases from V and 6 bases from J, with 15 bases between. Here the CDR3 DNA reads TGCAGCGCTAGCGCAGGGTATGATGGCTACACCTTC. Its translation is CSASAGYDGYTF.

The V call is TRBV6-5, the J call TRBJ1-2, with 9 bases lining up with TRBD1. The CDR3 contains 15 residues. Per germline, CDR1 MNHEY and CDR2 SVGAGI. J lost 10 bases, V lost 7 bases, and 16 bases had no gene match. The chain's CDR3 is CASISTLPGQGPYTF. CDR3 nucleotides: TGTGCCAGCATCTCAACACTACCCGGACAGGGGCCCTACACCTTC.

This clone was seen more than once but under ten times. The chain has TRBV19 and TRBJ1-2; no clear D. The CDR3 consists of 13 residues. Trimming left V 1 base short and J 3 bases short, with 6 bases between. The germline V gene encodes CDR1 LNHDA and CDR2 SQIVND (reference sequence). The CDR3 coding sequence is TGTGCCAGTAGTATAGCCCCTCACTATGGCTACACCTTC. Translating it yields CASSIAPHYGYTF.

V usage is TRBV27 and J usage is TRBJ2-7; D unresolved. V was pared by 8 bases and J by 12 bases, with 14 bases between. The CDR3 sequence is 10 residues long. Germline V gene data show CDR1 as MNHEY and CDR2 as SMNVEV (reference sequence). The CDR3 here is CASRQNLPYF. The CDR3 bases are TGTGCCAGCCGGCAAAACCTACCGTACTTC.

The gene calls are TRBV27 and TRBJ1-2; TRBD1 might be the D (5 bases). The V end was cut by 7 bases, the J end by 4 bases, with 19 bases between. The CDR3 sequence is 15 residues long. CDR1 MNHEY and CDR2 SMNVEV come from the germline V gene (reference sequence). CDR3 DNA sequence: TGTGCCAGCACCCCGGGGGGATTGACCCCCTATGGCTACACCTTC. Protein: CASTPGGLTPYGYTF.

The chain employs TRBV10-2 and TRBJ2-5; D possibly corresponds to TRBD1 (5 bases). V lost 3 bases to trimming and J lost 5 bases, with 19 bases between them. The CDR3 length is 16 residues. The germline V gene has CDR1 WSHSY and CDR2 SAAADI. The CDR3 DNA sequence: TGCGCCAGCAGTGATAGATTACAGGTTGTCCTCGAGACCCAGTACTTC. Translating it yields CASSDRLQVVLETQYF.

This chain joins TRBV4-2 and TRBJ2-1; D not resolved. The V end lost 0 bases, the J end lost 10 bases, and 7 bases lay between the germline ends. The length of the CDR3 is 12 residues. CDR1 is LGHNA, CDR2 YNFKEQ, per germline. This chain's CDR3 is CASSQESSEQFF. The DNA of the CDR3 is TGTGCCAGCAGCCAAGAGTCTTCCGAGCAGTTCTTC.

This clone was counted between two and nine times. The rearrangement links TRBV7-9 to TRBJ2-7; D call uncertain. V dropped 0 bases and J dropped 3 bases, with 3 bases sitting between them. CDR3 length: 12 amino acids. Germline CDR1 reads SEHNR; CDR2 reads FQNEAQ (reference sequence). DNA for the CDR3: TGTGCCAGCAGCTTAGCGTACTACGAGCAGTACTTC. Translation gives CASSLAYYEQYF.

This chain connects TRBV27 to TRBJ1-2; no clear D. Trimming removed 2 bases at V and 3 bases at J, with 7 bases between. Germline CDR1 reads MNHEY; CDR2 reads SMNVEV (reference sequence). The CDR3 sequence is 13 residues long. The CDR3 nucleotides are TGTGCCAGCAGTTTAGTTGGGGACTATGGCTACACCTTC. It encodes CASSLVGDYGYTF.

The chain uses TRBV29-1 and TRBJ1-3; tentatively, D is TRBD1 (6 bases). The V end was cut by 5 bases, the J end by 3 bases, with 11 bases between. CDR3 length equals 13 residues. The V gene's germline CDR1 is SQVTM and CDR2 ANQGSEA. CDR3 region: CSVKGGDGNTIYF. In nucleotides, the CDR3 is TGCAGCGTTAAGGGGGGGGATGGAAACACCATATATTTT.

This chain joins TRBV2 and TRBJ2-7, with TRBD2 matching over 7 bases. The CDR3 totals 15 residues. V was clipped by 8 bases and J by 4 bases; unmatched bases: 14. Germline V gives CDR1 SNHLY, CDR2 FYNNEI. CDR3 region: CASVQSREVVYEQYF. The CDR3 DNA reads as TGTGCCAGCGTCCAGTCACGGGAGGTAGTTTACGAGCAGTACTTC. Full variable domain (remainder filled in from reference TRBV2 and TRBJ2-7): EPEVTQTPSHQVTQMGQEVILRCVPISNHLYFYWYRQILGQKVEFLVSFYNNEISEKSEIFDDQFSVERPDGSNFTLKIRSTKLEDSAMYFCASVQSREVVYEQYFGPGTRLTVT.

The chain is built from TRBV5-6 and TRBJ1-1; D not certain. The CDR3 spans 11 residues. With 2 bases removed from V and 6 bases from J, the gap between germline ends came to 5 bases. Germline V lookup: CDR1 SGHDT, CDR2 YYEEEE. CDR3 in amino acids: CASSFFAEAFF. The CDR3 coding sequence is TGTGCCAGCAGCTTCTTCGCTGAAGCTTTCTTT.

J is TRBJ2-7 and V is TRBV5-1; unclear D gene. Deletions cut 5 bases from V and 5 bases from J, with 17 bases between. CDR3 length: 14 amino acids. CDR1 SGHRS and CDR2 YFSETQ come from the germline V gene. This chain's CDR3 is CASSPSNGIHEQYF. The CDR3 coding sequence is TGCGCCAGCAGTCCCTCGAACGGCATCCACGAGCAGTACTTC. Supplemented by reference TRBV5-1 and TRBJ2-7, the full variable domain reads KAGVTQTPRYLIKTRGQQVTLSCSPISGHRSVSWYQQTPGQGLQFLFEYFSETQRNKGNFPGRFSGRQFSNSRSEMNVSTLELGDSALYLCASSPSNGIHEQYFGPGTRLTVT.

The sample holds one count of this clone. V is TRBV29-1 and J is TRBJ2-7, with D possibly being TRBD1 or TRBD2 (5 bases each). The CDR3 is made up of 15 amino acids. Trimming left V 0 bases short and J 3 bases short, with 15 bases between. The germline CDR1 and CDR2 sequences are SQVTM and ANQGSEA. CDR3 residues: CSVEDGETGHYEQYF. The CDR3 bases are TGCAGCGTTGAAGATGGGGAGACGGGGCACTACGAGCAGTACTTC.

The chain recombines TRBV13 with TRBJ1-1, with 7 bases identical to TRBD1. Germline V CDR1 and CDR2: PRHDT, FYEKMQ (reference sequence). V was clipped by 5 bases and J by 0 bases; unmatched bases: 3. The length of the CDR3 is 14 residues. This CDR3 reads CASSAGGMNTEAFF. Written as DNA, the CDR3 is TGTGCCAGCAGCGCAGGGGGTATGAACACTGAAGCTTTCTTT.

The chain carries TRBV6-5 and TRBJ1-5, with 8 bases lining up with TRBD1. The V gene end was trimmed by 5 bases and the J gene end by 5 bases; junction bases not matched to a gene: 8. The length of the CDR3 is 15 residues. Germline CDR1 and CDR2: MNHEY and SVGAGI. CDR3 in amino acids: CASSTDREEDQPQHF. The CDR3 DNA is TGTGCCAGCAGTACGGACAGGGAGGAAGATCAGCCCCAGCATTTT.

The chain uses TRBV6-5 and TRBJ2-7; TRBD2 matches at 7 bases. The ends lost 3 bases at V and 3 bases at J; junction bases unmatched: 8. This CDR3 contains 15 residues. In germline, CDR1 is MNHEY, CDR2 SVGAGI. CDR3 amino acids: CASSYHPAGCYEQYF. CDR3 nucleotides: TGTGCCAGCAGTTATCACCCAGCGGGATGCTACGAGCAGTACTTC.

The rearrangement uses TRBV5-4 and TRBJ2-1; 9 positions agree with TRBD2. The CDR3 has 15 amino acids. The junction had 9 bases not matched to a gene; V was cut back by 5 bases and J by 6 bases. In germline, CDR1 is SGHNT, CDR2 YYREEE (reference sequence). The CDR3 DNA is TGTGCCAGCAGTAATTTAGCGGGAGTCTTCAATGAGCAGTTCTTC. Its protein product is CASSNLAGVFNEQFF.

The chain links TRBV11-2 to TRBJ2-2; 8 nucleotides align to TRBD2. Looked up from germline, CDR1 is SGHAT and CDR2 is FQNNGV. V gave up 5 bases and J gave up 5 bases; unmatched junction bases: 10. This CDR3 spans 16 amino acids. The CDR3 loop is CASSPWGAGATGELFF. The CDR3 DNA follows: TGTGCCAGCAGCCCTTGGGGAGCGGGGGCAACCGGGGAGCTGTTTTTT.

This clone appeared once. The genes are TRBV27 and TRBJ2-3, with 7 bases identical to TRBD2. CDR1 is MNHEY and CDR2 is SMNVEV in the germline V gene (reference sequence). Losses at the gene ends were 1 base for V and 4 bases for J; bases not matched to a gene: 8. The CDR3 sequence is 16 residues long. In DNA form, the CDR3 reads TGTGCCAGCAGTTTATTCCCCGGACTAGTTGCAGATACGCAGTATTTT. Translation: CASSLFPGLVADTQYF.

This chain joins TRBV6-6 and TRBJ2-3; possible D gene TRBD2, 5 bases. Germline V lookup: CDR1 MNHNY, CDR2 SVGAGI (reference sequence). Trimming left V 5 bases short and J 0 bases short, with 12 bases between. The CDR3 is made up of 15 amino acids. CDR3 protein: CASSTDFPSTDTQYF. CDR3 coding DNA: TGTGCCAGCAGTACGGACTTTCCAAGCACAGATACGCAGTATTTT.

The chain carries TRBV7-9 and TRBJ1-1; weak D call: TRBD1 (6 bases). V dropped 5 bases and J dropped 6 bases, with 16 bases sitting between them. Per the germline V gene, CDR1 is SEHNR and CDR2 is FQNEAQ (reference sequence). The CDR3 has 14 residues. The CDR3 DNA is TGTGCCAGCAGCCCCCATGGGGGGCCGGCTGAAGCTTTCTTT. It yields the protein CASSPHGGPAEAFF.